The rows below give T cell receptor beta chains drawn from one sample of a study of cytomegalovirus exposure and HLA in healthy donors. The assay was immunoSEQ multiplex PCR, and TCRdb's table has in-frame clones only and misses some. Among about 190,000 clones listed, 60% to 85% were seen once. Source material: PBMCs. These receptors originate from a woman in her late teens or twenties in good health and CMV-seronegative. Both conserved end residues are part of each CDR3. Fields, in order: D gene, V gene, J gene, clone size, CDR3 protein, CDR3 DNA. D genes are given only for firm matches. Clone size is shown for a subset of rows, as once, few, many or a class of expanded clone.

D gene: TRBD1
V gene: TRBV2
J gene: TRBJ1-5
clone size: -
CDR3 protein: CASSDGQGTNQPQHF
CDR3 DNA: TGTGCCAGCAGTGACGGACAGGGTACCAATCAGCCCCAGCATTTT

D gene: -
V gene: TRBV11-2
J gene: TRBJ1-1
clone size: -
CDR3 protein: CASSSPGGGLENTEAFF
CDR3 DNA: TGTGCCAGCAGCTCCCCGGGCGGGGGGCTGGAGAACACTGAAGCTTTCTTT

D gene: -
V gene: TRBV14
J gene: TRBJ2-1
clone size: -
CDR3 protein: CASSQDRETRDNEQFF
CDR3 DNA: TGTGCCAGCAGCCAAGATCGAGAGACACGCGACAATGAGCAGTTCTTC

D gene: -
V gene: TRBV9
J gene: TRBJ2-7
clone size: once
CDR3 protein: CASSASAGSSYEQYF
CDR3 DNA: TGTGCCAGCAGCGCCTCCGCGGGAAGCTCCTACGAGCAGTACTTC

D gene: -
V gene: TRBV7-6
J gene: TRBJ2-1
clone size: -
CDR3 protein: CASSRTRDNEQFF
CDR3 DNA: TGTGCCAGCAGCCGTACTAGGGACAATGAGCAGTTCTTC

D gene: -
V gene: TRBV7-9
J gene: TRBJ1-6
clone size: -
CDR3 protein: CASSLGISRDNSPLHF
CDR3 DNA: TGTGCCAGCAGCTTAGGGATAAGCAGGGATAATTCACCCCTCCACTTT

D gene: -
V gene: TRBV28
J gene: TRBJ2-7
clone size: -
CDR3 protein: CASSQGQPPYEQYF
CDR3 DNA: TGTGCCAGCAGCCAAGGACAGCCTCCTTACGAGCAGTACTTC

D gene: TRBD2
V gene: TRBV7-9
J gene: TRBJ2-3
clone size: -
CDR3 protein: CASSFTSGGTDTQYF
CDR3 DNA: TGTGCCAGCAGCTTTACTAGCGGGGGTACAGATACGCAGTATTTT

D gene: -
V gene: TRBV4-1
J gene: TRBJ1-6
clone size: -
CDR3 protein: CASSQQDRAPLHF
CDR3 DNA: TGCGCCAGCAGCCAGCAGGACAGAGCACCCCTCCACTTT

D gene: -
V gene: TRBV14
J gene: TRBJ1-6
clone size: -
CDR3 protein: CASSQTVSSYNSPLHF
CDR3 DNA: TGTGCCAGCAGCCAAACAGTGAGCTCCTATAATTCACCCCTCCACTTT

D gene: -
V gene: TRBV7-8
J gene: TRBJ2-1
clone size: -
CDR3 protein: CASSLRGRNEQFF
CDR3 DNA: TGTGCCAGCAGCTTAAGGGGTAGGAATGAGCAGTTCTTC

D gene: -
V gene: TRBV13
J gene: TRBJ2-3
clone size: -
CDR3 protein: CASSLGTGRVDTQYF
CDR3 DNA: TGTGCCAGCAGCTTAGGCACAGGTCGCGTCGATACGCAGTATTTT

D gene: TRBD1
V gene: TRBV10-3
J gene: TRBJ1-5
clone size: -
CDR3 protein: CAISDRRTGGENQPQHF
CDR3 DNA: TGTGCCATCAGTGATCGGAGGACAGGGGGAGAGAATCAGCCCCAGCATTTT

D gene: -
V gene: TRBV7-9
J gene: TRBJ1-4
clone size: -
CDR3 protein: CASSLGLAATNEKLFF
CDR3 DNA: TGTGCCAGCAGCTTAGGACTCGCCGCAACTAATGAAAAACTGTTTTTT

D gene: -
V gene: TRBV28
J gene: TRBJ2-1
clone size: -
CDR3 protein: CASSLEGMSEQFF
CDR3 DNA: TGTGCCAGCAGTTTGGAGGGTATGAGTGAGCAGTTCTTC

D gene: -
V gene: TRBV6-6
J gene: TRBJ1-2
clone size: -
CDR3 protein: CASSWEGYTF
CDR3 DNA: TGTGCCAGCAGTTGGGAGGGCTACACCTTC

D gene: -
V gene: TRBV28
J gene: TRBJ1-2
clone size: -
CDR3 protein: CASSLSQVVTYGYTF
CDR3 DNA: TGTGCCAGCAGTTTATCACAGGTTGTTACCTATGGCTACACCTTC

D gene: -
V gene: TRBV5-6
J gene: TRBJ2-3
clone size: -
CDR3 protein: CASSFQGGTDTQYF
CDR3 DNA: TGTGCCAGCAGCTTCCAGGGAGGAACAGATACGCAGTATTTT

D gene: TRBD1
V gene: TRBV15
J gene: TRBJ2-2
clone size: once
CDR3 protein: CATKPGGDRDRAHTGELFF
CDR3 DNA: TGTGCCACCAAACCAGGGGGGGACCGGGACAGGGCACACACCGGGGAGCTGTTTTTT

D gene: TRBD1
V gene: TRBV6-5
J gene: TRBJ2-1
clone size: -
CDR3 protein: CASRNRGRNEQFF
CDR3 DNA: TGTGCCAGCAGGAACAGGGGGCGAAATGAGCAGTTCTTC

D gene: -
V gene: TRBV18
J gene: TRBJ1-1
clone size: -
CDR3 protein: CASSRLRVEETEAFF
CDR3 DNA: TGTGCCAGCTCACGTTTACGGGTTGAAGAGACTGAAGCTTTCTTT

D gene: TRBD1
V gene: TRBV2
J gene: TRBJ1-5
clone size: -
CDR3 protein: CASGEDRGDQPQHF
CDR3 DNA: TGTGCCAGCGGAGAAGACAGGGGAGATCAGCCCCAGCATTTT

D gene: -
V gene: TRBV13
J gene: TRBJ2-3
clone size: -
CDR3 protein: CASSEVSGDTQYF
CDR3 DNA: TGTGCCAGCAGCGAAGTCAGCGGGGATACGCAGTATTTT

D gene: -
V gene: TRBV28
J gene: TRBJ1-2
clone size: -
CDR3 protein: CASSKRGRGYGYTF
CDR3 DNA: TGTGCCAGCAGCAAACGGGGCAGGGGATATGGCTACACCTTC

D gene: TRBD1
V gene: TRBV7-9
J gene: TRBJ2-1
clone size: -
CDR3 protein: CASSYLLQDRGHEQFF
CDR3 DNA: TGTGCCAGCAGCTACCTACTACAGGACAGGGGACATGAGCAGTTCTTC

D gene: -
V gene: TRBV19
J gene: TRBJ1-4
clone size: -
CDR3 protein: CASSPVAGKTNEKLFF
CDR3 DNA: TGTGCCAGTAGTCCCGTGGCTGGCAAAACTAATGAAAAACTGTTTTTT

D gene: TRBD1
V gene: TRBV30
J gene: TRBJ2-7
clone size: few
CDR3 protein: CAWSIRDRGSYEQYF
CDR3 DNA: TGTGCCTGGAGTATCCGGGACAGGGGATCCTACGAGCAGTACTTC

D gene: -
V gene: TRBV6-5
J gene: TRBJ1-5
clone size: -
CDR3 protein: CASSPGSNQPQHF
CDR3 DNA: TGTGCCAGCAGCCCAGGGAGCAATCAGCCCCAGCATTTT

D gene: -
V gene: TRBV2
J gene: TRBJ1-2
clone size: -
CDR3 protein: CASSEVTDSNYGYTF
CDR3 DNA: TGTGCCAGCAGTGAAGTAACTGATAGTAACTATGGCTACACCTTC

D gene: TRBD2
V gene: TRBV29-1
J gene: TRBJ2-1
clone size: once
CDR3 protein: CSVGGLAVLNEQFF
CDR3 DNA: TGCAGCGTTGGTGGACTAGCGGTATTGAATGAGCAGTTCTTC

D gene: -
V gene: TRBV11-2
J gene: TRBJ1-2
clone size: -
CDR3 protein: CASSFSGQLEGYTF
CDR3 DNA: TGTGCCAGCAGCTTCTCAGGACAGCTGGAGGGCTACACCTTC

D gene: -
V gene: TRBV5-1
J gene: TRBJ1-5
clone size: -
CDR3 protein: CASSKGSGQPQHF
CDR3 DNA: TGCGCCAGCAGCAAAGGTTCGGGTCAGCCCCAGCATTTT

D gene: -
V gene: TRBV29-1
J gene: TRBJ1-3
clone size: -
CDR3 protein: CSVQQGGTIYF
CDR3 DNA: TGCAGCGTTCAACAGGGCGGCACCATATATTTT

D gene: -
V gene: TRBV4-1
J gene: TRBJ2-3
clone size: -
CDR3 protein: CASSRGGVGTDTQYF
CDR3 DNA: TGCGCCAGCAGTCGAGGGGGAGTAGGCACAGATACGCAGTATTTT

D gene: -
V gene: TRBV7-9
J gene: TRBJ1-2
clone size: -
CDR3 protein: CASSLVEAANYGYTF
CDR3 DNA: TGTGCCAGCAGCCTCGTAGAAGCGGCTAACTATGGCTACACCTTC

D gene: -
V gene: TRBV7-7
J gene: TRBJ1-4
clone size: few
CDR3 protein: CATSEGLSTNEKLFF
CDR3 DNA: TGTGCTACAAGTGAGGGACTATCAACTAATGAAAAACTGTTTTTT

D gene: TRBD1
V gene: TRBV10-3
J gene: TRBJ2-7
clone size: -
CDR3 protein: CATGGQGALGYEQYF
CDR3 DNA: TGTGCCACCGGAGGACAGGGGGCGTTAGGGTACGAGCAGTACTTC

D gene: -
V gene: TRBV2
J gene: TRBJ1-5
clone size: -
CDR3 protein: CASSDDWGDQPQHF
CDR3 DNA: TGTGCCAGCAGTGATGATTGGGGGGATCAGCCCCAGCATTTT

D gene: -
V gene: TRBV6-1
J gene: TRBJ1-1
clone size: -
CDR3 protein: CASSEVQGSPEAFF
CDR3 DNA: TGTGCCAGCAGTGAAGTACAGGGCTCGCCTGAAGCTTTCTTT

D gene: -
V gene: TRBV28
J gene: TRBJ2-2
clone size: -
CDR3 protein: CASRGGGPGHTGELFF
CDR3 DNA: TGTGCCAGCAGGGGGGGTGGGCCCGGACACACCGGGGAGCTGTTTTTT

D gene: -
V gene: TRBV19
J gene: TRBJ1-5
clone size: -
CDR3 protein: CASSIRAGGQPQHF
CDR3 DNA: TGTGCCAGTAGTATACGGGCAGGAGGGCAGCCCCAGCATTTT

D gene: TRBD2
V gene: TRBV5-1
J gene: TRBJ2-7
clone size: -
CDR3 protein: CASSLRASGGRSYEQYF
CDR3 DNA: TGCGCCAGCAGCTTGCGGGCTAGCGGGGGCCGCTCCTACGAGCAGTACTTC

D gene: TRBD1
V gene: TRBV7-2
J gene: TRBJ2-7
clone size: few
CDR3 protein: CASSLGTGLYEQYF
CDR3 DNA: TGTGCCAGCAGCTTAGGGACAGGCCTCTACGAGCAGTACTTC

D gene: -
V gene: TRBV5-4
J gene: TRBJ2-1
clone size: -
CDR3 protein: CASSSSPSAGNEQFF
CDR3 DNA: TGTGCCAGCAGCTCCAGCCCCAGCGCTGGAAATGAGCAGTTCTTC